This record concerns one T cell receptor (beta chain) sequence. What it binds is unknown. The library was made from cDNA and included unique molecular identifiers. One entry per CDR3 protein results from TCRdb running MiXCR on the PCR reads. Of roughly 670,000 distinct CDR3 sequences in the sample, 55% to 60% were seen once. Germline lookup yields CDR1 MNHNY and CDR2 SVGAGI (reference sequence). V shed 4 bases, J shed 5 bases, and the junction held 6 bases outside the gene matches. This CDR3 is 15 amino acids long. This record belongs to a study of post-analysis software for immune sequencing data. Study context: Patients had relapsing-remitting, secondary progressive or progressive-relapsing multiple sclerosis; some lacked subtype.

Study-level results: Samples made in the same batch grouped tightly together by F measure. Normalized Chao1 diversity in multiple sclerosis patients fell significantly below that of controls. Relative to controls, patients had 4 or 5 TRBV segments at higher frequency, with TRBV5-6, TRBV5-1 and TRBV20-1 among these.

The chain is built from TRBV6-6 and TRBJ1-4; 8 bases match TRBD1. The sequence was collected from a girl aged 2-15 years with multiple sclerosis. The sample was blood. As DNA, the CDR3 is TGTGCCAGCAGTTCCCCGGACAGGGACAATGAAAAACTGTTTTTT. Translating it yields CASSSPDRDNEKLFF.